The clone carrying this T cell receptor (beta chain) was counted once. What it recognizes is unknown. Sequencing was performed with immunoSEQ multiplex PCR; in TCRdb, only in-frame clones are kept and a portion is missing. The sample lists 110,000 or so clones, around nine tenths occurring once. The source of the sample is a study of cytomegalovirus exposure and HLA in healthy donors. The wider study: The same platform was used for the 110 or so validation repertoires and the roughly 600 first-cohort repertoires, a later analysis reported.

V lost 0 bases, J lost 4 bases, and 3 bases stayed unmatched. Germline CDR1 LGHNA, CDR2 YNFKEQ. The CDR3 extends over 15 amino acids. General observations from the study: Most sequenced TCRs were rare (though some public TCRs occurred in many donors). A list of 150 to 200 TCR beta chains associated with cytomegalovirus was given.

A 120-subject validation cohort, separate from the approximately 690-subject first cohort, supplied the donors. The TCR was taken from a young woman in good health and CMV-seronegative. Specimen: PBMCs. This rearrangement joins TRBV4-2 to TRBJ2-3; 8 nucleotides align to TRBD2. CDR3 sequence: CASSQEAGASDTQYF. In DNA form, the CDR3 reads TGTGCCAGCAGCCAAGAAGCGGGGGCTTCAGATACGCAGTATTTT.